These T cell receptor beta chains were read from a single sample in a study of graft-versus-host responses after intestinal transplantation. What these receptors recognize is not known. TCRdb's copy holds only in-frame clones and misses some; the assay was immunoSEQ multiplex PCR. The sample has about 97,000 clones, around 93% seen once. Material: unstimulated CD8+ T cells sorted from spleen or lymph node cells, obtained before transplant. All receptors come from a human donor who was the organ donor for an intestinal transplant. CDR3s include the opening cysteine and the closing phenylalanine or tryptophan. D genes are given only for firm matches. Clone size is not always given. Where it is, it says once, few, many or a class for expanded clones.

v_gene	d_gene	j_gene	abundance	CDR3nt	CDR3aa
TRBV19	.	TRBJ2-7	.	TGTGCCAGTAGTAACTCCCACAGTGCGGGCTGGGAGCAGTACTTC	CASSNSHSAGWEQYF
TRBV6-1	.	TRBJ2-2	once	TGTGCCACCCATTTTTCGGCCGGGGAGCTGTTTTTT	CATHFSAGELFF
TRBV4-1	.	TRBJ2-7	once	TGCGCCAGCAGCCTATCTTGGGGGCAGCAGTACGAGCAGTACTTC	CASSLSWGQQYEQYF
TRBV7-9	TRBD2	TRBJ2-3	.	TGTGCCAGCAGCTTGGCGCCGGGACTACAACTCACAGATACGCAGTATTTT	CASSLAPGLQLTDTQYF
TRBV4-2	TRBD2	TRBJ2-7	.	TGTGCCAGCAGCCCTGCGGGGGGTAGCTACGAGCAGTACTTC	CASSPAGGSYEQYF
TRBV6-1	.	TRBJ2-5	.	TGTGCCAGCAGTGAATTCTGGGAGCTCTTGATAGGAGAGACCCAGTACTTC	CASSEFWELLIGETQYF
TRBV30	.	TRBJ1-2	.	TGTGCCTGGAACGGTGCGGGGGGCTATTATGGCTACACCTTC	CAWNGAGGYYGYTF
TRBV6-5	.	TRBJ1-4	once	TGTGCCAGCAGTTACAAACGGTTTAATGAAAAACTGTTTTTT	CASSYKRFNEKLFF
TRBV5-6	TRBD1	TRBJ2-1	.	TGTGCCAGTGTGAAAAGGGGGAAAATGGGGACAGTCTCCTACAATGAGCAGTTCTTC	CASVKRGKMGTVSYNEQFF
TRBV5-1	TRBD2	TRBJ2-1	.	TGCGCCAGCAGCCCCGCAGGACTAGCGGGAGGGGACAATGAGCAGTTCTTC	CASSPAGLAGGDNEQFF
TRBV27	.	TRBJ1-5	.	TGTGCCAGCAGCCCTACAGGGTTCGGTCAGCCCCAGCATTTT	CASSPTGFGQPQHF
TRBV7-8	TRBD2	TRBJ2-3	.	TGTGCCAGCAGCGTGGGGACTAGCGGAAACGGGAGGACAGATACGCAGTATTTT	CASSVGTSGNGRTDTQYF
TRBV7-9	.	TRBJ2-7	.	TGTGCCAGCAGCCCCGAAGGGGTCCCCTACGAGCAGTACTTC	CASSPEGVPYEQYF